This TCR beta chain appears in the sequencing data of a study of blood T cell repertoires in COVID-19. About the study: Both acute and convalescent COVID-19 samples were obtained from the United States, Italy and Spain. From T cells, B-cell-depleted T cells, or PBMCs came the material, which was cDNA or gDNA.

V trimming: 5 bases; J trimming: 3 bases; junction bases outside the gene matches: 5. Looked up from germline, CDR1 is SGHAT and CDR2 is FQNNGV. The CDR3 is 14 amino acids. The authors' processing: Reference gene primers were amplified, and this amplification served to estimate nucleated cell counts. Only in-frame clones appear in the TCRdb table, and some are missing; sequencing was by immunoSEQ multiplex PCR. V and J calls and clone size are given by that table; D and trimming were obtained from the DNA. The data show 100,000 to 150,000 clones, around 88% seen once. The V call is TRBV11-2, the J call TRBJ2-7; TRBD2 matches 9 bases. The sequencing sample was made of peripheral blood. This clonotype originated in a woman aged 50 to 60 with active or convalescent COVID-19. The CDR3 region is CASSQREVVYEQYF. Written as DNA, the CDR3 is TGTGCCAGCAGCCAGCGGGAGGTCGTCTACGAGCAGTACTTC.